The source of this TCR beta chain is a study of shared clonotypes between healthy human individuals. Looking at the study overall: Samples came from a couple of female and three male donors aged 18 to 49.

Study-level results: As a rule, naive subsets had a larger estimated richness than memory subsets.

Trimming left V 1 base short and J 4 bases short, with 10 bases between. The germline V gene encodes CDR1 SGHTA and CDR2 FQGTGA. CDR3 length equals 15 residues. With regard to this clone: Antigen unknown.

In the naive CD8 group, cells lacked CD45RO and were positively selected for CCR7, so terminally differentiated effector memory CD45RA+ cells were left out. Original analysis: Without quality scores, immunoSEQ junctional reads could not be filtered like full-length reads. The repertoire was sequenced with immunoSEQ multiplex PCR; TCRdb's copy has only in-frame clones and lacks some. From that table come the V and J calls and clone size; the DNA was used to work out D and trimming. The sample shows around 2,000,000 clones, 85% to 95% of them seen only once. The TCR originated in a man aged 18 to 35 in good health. Some clones in this sample may be carry-over from other donors' samples. The sequencing sample was made of naive CD8+ T cells from PBMCs. The chain joins TRBV7-3 to TRBJ2-2; possible D gene TRBD1, 5 bases. The CDR3 protein is CASSLRQSSTGELFF. The CDR3 DNA sequence: TGTGCCAGCAGCTTAAGACAGTCGTCCACCGGGGAGCTGTTTTTT.